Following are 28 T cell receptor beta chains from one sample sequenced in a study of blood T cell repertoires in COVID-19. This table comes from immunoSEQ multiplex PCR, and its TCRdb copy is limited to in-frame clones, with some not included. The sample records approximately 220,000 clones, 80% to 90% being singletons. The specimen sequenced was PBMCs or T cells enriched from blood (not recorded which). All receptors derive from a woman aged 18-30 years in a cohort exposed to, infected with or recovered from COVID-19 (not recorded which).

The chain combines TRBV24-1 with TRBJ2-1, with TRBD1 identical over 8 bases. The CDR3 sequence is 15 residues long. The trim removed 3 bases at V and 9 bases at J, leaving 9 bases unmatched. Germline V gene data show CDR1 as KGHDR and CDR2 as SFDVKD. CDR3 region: CATSDPGGWLGEQFF. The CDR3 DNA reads TGTGCCACCAGTGATCCAGGGGGCTGGTTGGGTGAGCAGTTCTTC.

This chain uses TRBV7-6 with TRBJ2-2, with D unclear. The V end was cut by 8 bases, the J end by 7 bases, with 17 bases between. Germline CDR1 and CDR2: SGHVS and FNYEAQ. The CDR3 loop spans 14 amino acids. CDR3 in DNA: TGTGCCAGCGTAAATAGACCAGGATTCGGGGAGCTGTTTTTT. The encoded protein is CASVNRPGFGELFF.

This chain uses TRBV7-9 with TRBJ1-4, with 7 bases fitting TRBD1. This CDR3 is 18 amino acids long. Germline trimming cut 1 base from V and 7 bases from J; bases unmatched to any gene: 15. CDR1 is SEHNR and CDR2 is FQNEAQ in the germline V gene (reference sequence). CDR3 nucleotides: TGTGCCAGCAGCTTAGGGGACGGTCCGACAGGGTTTTTTGAAAAACTGTTTTTT. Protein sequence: CASSLGDGPTGFFEKLFF.

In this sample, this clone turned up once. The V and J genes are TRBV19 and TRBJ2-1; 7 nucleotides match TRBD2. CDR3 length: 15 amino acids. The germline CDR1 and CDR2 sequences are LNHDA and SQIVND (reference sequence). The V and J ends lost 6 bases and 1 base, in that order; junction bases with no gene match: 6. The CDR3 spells CASRASSGSYNEQFF. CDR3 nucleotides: TGTGCCAGTAGGGCCTCTAGCGGATCCTACAATGAGCAGTTCTTC.

CDR3 in amino acids: CASLQPARSNYGYTF. CDR3 DNA: TGCGCCAGCCTACAGCCCGCCCGGTCTAACTATGGCTACACCTTC. The chain uses TRBV10-2 and TRBJ1-2; D call uncertain. The V gene lost 8 bases and the J gene lost 0 bases, with 16 bases spanning the gap. The CDR3 has 15 residues. Germline assignment: CDR1 WSHSY and CDR2 SAAADI.

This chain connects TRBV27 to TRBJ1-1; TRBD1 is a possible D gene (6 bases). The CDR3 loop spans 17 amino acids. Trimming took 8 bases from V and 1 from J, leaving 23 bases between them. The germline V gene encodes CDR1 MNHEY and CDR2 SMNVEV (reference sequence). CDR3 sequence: CASGLDLRGAGNTEAFF. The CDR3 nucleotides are TGTGCCAGCGGACTAGACCTAAGGGGGGCAGGGAACACTGAAGCTTTCTTT.

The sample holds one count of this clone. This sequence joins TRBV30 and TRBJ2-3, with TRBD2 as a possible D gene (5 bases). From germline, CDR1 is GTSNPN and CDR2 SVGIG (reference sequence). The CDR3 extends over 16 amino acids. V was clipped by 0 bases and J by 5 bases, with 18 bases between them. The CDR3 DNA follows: TGTGCCTGGAGTGTTTTTAATGCGGGTCAAGTAGATACGCAGTATTTT. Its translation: CAWSVFNAGQVDTQYF.

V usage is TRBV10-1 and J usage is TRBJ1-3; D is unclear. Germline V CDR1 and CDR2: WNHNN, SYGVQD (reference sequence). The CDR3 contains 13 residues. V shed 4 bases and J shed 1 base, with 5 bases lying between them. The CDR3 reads CASSGASGNTIYF. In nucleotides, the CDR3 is TGCGCCAGCAGTGGGGCTTCTGGAAACACCATATATTTT.

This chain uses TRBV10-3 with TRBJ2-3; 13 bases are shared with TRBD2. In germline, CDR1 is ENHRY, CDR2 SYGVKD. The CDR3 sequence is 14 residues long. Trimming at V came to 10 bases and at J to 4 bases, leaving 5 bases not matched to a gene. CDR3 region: CATTSGGASDTQYF. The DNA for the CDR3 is TGTGCCACTACTAGCGGGGGGGCGTCAGATACGCAGTATTTT.

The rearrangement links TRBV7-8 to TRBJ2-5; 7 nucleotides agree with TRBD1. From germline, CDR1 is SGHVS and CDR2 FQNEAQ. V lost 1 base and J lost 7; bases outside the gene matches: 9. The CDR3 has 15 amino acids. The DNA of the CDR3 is TGTGCCAGCAGCTTAGGGGAAGGGGGCGCGGGGACCCAGTACTTC. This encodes CASSLGEGGAGTQYF.

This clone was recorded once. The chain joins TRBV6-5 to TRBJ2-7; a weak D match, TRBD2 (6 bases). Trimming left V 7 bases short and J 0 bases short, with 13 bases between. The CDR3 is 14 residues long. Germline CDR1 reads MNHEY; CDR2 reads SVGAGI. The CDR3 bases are TGTGCCAGCAAGTTCGGCGGGGACTCCTACGAGCAGTACTTC. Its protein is CASKFGGDSYEQYF.

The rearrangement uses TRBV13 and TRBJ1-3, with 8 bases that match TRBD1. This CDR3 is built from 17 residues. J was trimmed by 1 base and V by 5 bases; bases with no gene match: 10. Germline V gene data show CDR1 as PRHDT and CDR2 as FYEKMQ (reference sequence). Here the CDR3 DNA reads TGTGCCAGCAGCCCCCGGGACAGGCGACGGTCTGGAAACACCATATATTTT. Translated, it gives CASSPRDRRRSGNTIYF.

The CDR3 sequence is CASSHRVKASGPQETQYF. The CDR3, as DNA: TGTGCCAGCAGCCACCGGGTTAAGGCTAGCGGGCCACAAGAGACCCAGTACTTC. The J gene is TRBJ2-5, the V gene TRBV4-2; 8 positions agree with TRBD2. V trimming: 3 bases; J trimming: 2 bases; junction bases outside the gene matches: 14. Germline CDR1 LGHNA, CDR2 YNFKEQ. This CDR3 has 18 residues.

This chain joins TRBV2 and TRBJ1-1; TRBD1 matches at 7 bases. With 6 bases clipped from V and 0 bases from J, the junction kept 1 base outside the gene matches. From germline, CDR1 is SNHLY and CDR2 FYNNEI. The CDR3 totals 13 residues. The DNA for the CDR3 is TGTGCCAGCAGGGGACAGTTGAACACTGAAGCTTTCTTT. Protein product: CASRGQLNTEAFF. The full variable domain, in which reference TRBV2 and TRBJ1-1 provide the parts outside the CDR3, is EPEVTQTPSHQVTQMGQEVILRCVPISNHLYFYWYRQILGQKVEFLVSFYNNEISEKSEIFDDQFSVERPDGSNFTLKIRSTKLEDSAMYFCASRGQLNTEAFFGQGTRLTVV.

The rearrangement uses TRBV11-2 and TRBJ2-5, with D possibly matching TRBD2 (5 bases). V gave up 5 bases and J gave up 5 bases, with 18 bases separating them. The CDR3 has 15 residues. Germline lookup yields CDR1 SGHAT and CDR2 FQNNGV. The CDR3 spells CASSPPGLSWETQYF. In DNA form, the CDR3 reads TGTGCCAGCAGCCCGCCCGGACTTTCGTGGGAGACCCAGTACTTC.

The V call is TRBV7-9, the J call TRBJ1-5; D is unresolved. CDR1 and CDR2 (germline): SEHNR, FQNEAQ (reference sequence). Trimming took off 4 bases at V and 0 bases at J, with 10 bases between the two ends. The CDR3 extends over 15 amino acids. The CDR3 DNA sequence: TGTGCCAGCAGCTCAATTACGAGTAGCAATCAGCCCCAGCATTTT. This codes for CASSSITSSNQPQHF. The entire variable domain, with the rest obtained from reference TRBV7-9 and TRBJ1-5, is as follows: DTGVSQNPRHKITKRGQNVTFRCDPISEHNRLYWYRQTLGQGPEFLTYFQNEAQLEKSRLLSDRFSAERPKGSFSTLEIQRTEQGDSAMYLCASSSITSSNQPQHFGDGTRLSIL.

CDR3 sequence reads: CASSPVRSQETQYF. For the CDR3, the DNA is TGTGCCAGCAGCCCGGTTCGGAGCCAAGAGACCCAGTACTTC. This chain links TRBV11-3 with TRBJ2-5; D gene ambiguous. V shed 5 bases and J shed 1 base, with 11 bases lying between them. The CDR3 consists of 14 residues. Germline values: CDR1 SGHNT, CDR2 YENEEA.

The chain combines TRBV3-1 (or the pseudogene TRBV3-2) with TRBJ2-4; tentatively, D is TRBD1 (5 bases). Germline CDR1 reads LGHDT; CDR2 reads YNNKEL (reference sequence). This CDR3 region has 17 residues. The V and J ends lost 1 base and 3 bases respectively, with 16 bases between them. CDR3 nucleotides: TGTGCCAGCAGCCAAGTACAGGCATCCGGATTCAAAAACATTCAGTACTTC. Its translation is CASSQVQASGFKNIQYF.

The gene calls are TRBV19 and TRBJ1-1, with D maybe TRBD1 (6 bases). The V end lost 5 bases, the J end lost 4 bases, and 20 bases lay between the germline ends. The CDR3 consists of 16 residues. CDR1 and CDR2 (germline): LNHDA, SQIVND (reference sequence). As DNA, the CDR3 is TGTGCCAGTAGTTCGGGGGGGCAGTTTGGTGGCACTGAAGCTTTCTTT. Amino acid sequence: CASSSGGQFGGTEAFF. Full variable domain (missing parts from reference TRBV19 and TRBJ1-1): DGGITQSPKYLFRKEGQNVTLSCEQNLNHDAMYWYRQDPGQGLRLIYYSQIVNDFQKGDIAEGYSVSREKKESFPLTVTSAQKNPTAFYLCASSSGGQFGGTEAFFGQGTRLTVV.

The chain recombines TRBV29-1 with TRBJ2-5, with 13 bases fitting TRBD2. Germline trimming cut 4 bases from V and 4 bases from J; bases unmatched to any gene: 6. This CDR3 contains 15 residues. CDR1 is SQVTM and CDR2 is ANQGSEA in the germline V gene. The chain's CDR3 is CSVVLAGGRVETQYF. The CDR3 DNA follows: TGCAGCGTTGTACTAGCGGGGGGGCGTGTAGAGACCCAGTACTTC.

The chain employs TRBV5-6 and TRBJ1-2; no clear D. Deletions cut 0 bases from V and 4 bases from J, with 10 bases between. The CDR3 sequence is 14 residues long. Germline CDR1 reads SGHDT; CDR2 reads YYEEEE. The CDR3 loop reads CASSLGRSFYGYTF. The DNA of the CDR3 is TGTGCCAGCAGCTTGGGGAGGTCCTTCTATGGCTACACCTTC.

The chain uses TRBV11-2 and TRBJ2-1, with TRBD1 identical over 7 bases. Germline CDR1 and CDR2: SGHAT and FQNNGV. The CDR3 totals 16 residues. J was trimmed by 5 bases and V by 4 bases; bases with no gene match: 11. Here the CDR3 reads CASSSRQGGRNNEQFF. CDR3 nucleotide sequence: TGTGCCAGCAGCTCCAGACAGGGCGGTAGAAACAATGAGCAGTTCTTC. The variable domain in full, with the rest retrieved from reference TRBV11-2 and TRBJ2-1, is EAGVAQSPRYKIIEKRQSVAFWCNPISGHATLYWYQQILGQGPKLLIQFQNNGVVDDSQLPKDRFSAERLKGVDSTLKIQPAKLEDSAVYLCASSSRQGGRNNEQFFGPGTRLTVL.

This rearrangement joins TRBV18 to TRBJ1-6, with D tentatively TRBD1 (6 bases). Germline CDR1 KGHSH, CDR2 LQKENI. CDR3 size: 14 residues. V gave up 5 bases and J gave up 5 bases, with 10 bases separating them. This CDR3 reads CASSSTGNNSPLHF. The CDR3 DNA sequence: TGTGCCAGCTCATCCACAGGGAATAATTCACCCCTCCACTTT.

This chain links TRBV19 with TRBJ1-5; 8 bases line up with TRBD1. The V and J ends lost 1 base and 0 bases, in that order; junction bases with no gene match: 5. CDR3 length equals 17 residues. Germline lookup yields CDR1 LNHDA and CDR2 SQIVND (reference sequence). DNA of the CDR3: TGTGCCAGTAGTATAGGGACAGGGATATATAGCAATCAGCCCCAGCATTTT. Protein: CASSIGTGIYSNQPQHF.

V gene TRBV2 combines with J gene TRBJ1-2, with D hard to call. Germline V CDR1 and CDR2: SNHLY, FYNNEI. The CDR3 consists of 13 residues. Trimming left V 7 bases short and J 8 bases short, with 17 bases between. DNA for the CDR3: TGTGCCAGCATTCTAGGCCTGGGAGGCGGCTACACCTTC. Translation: CASILGLGGGYTF.

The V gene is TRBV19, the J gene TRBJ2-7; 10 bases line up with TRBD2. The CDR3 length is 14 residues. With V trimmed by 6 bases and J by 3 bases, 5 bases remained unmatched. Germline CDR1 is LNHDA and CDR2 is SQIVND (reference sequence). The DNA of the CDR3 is TGTGCCAGTAGCCAGCGGGGGGGCCTCTACGAGCAGTACTTC. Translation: CASSQRGGLYEQYF. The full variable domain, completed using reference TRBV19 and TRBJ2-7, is DGGITQSPKYLFRKEGQNVTLSCEQNLNHDAMYWYRQDPGQGLRLIYYSQIVNDFQKGDIAEGYSVSREKKESFPLTVTSAQKNPTAFYLCASSQRGGLYEQYFGPGTRLTVT.

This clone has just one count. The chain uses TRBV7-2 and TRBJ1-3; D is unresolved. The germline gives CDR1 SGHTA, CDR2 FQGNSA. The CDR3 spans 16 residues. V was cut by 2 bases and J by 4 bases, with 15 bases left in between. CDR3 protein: CASSLTWARSGNTIYF. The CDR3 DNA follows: TGTGCCAGCAGCTTAACGTGGGCTCGAAGCGGAAACACCATATATTTT.

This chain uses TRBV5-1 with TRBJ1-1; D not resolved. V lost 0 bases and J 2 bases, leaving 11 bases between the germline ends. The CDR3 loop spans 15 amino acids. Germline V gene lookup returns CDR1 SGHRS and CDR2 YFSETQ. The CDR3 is CASSLDGHPNTEAFF. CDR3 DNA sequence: TGCGCCAGCAGCTTGGATGGCCACCCTAACACTGAAGCTTTCTTT.